These 9 T cell receptor beta chains share one sample of origin, sequenced in a study of blood T cells in healthy people across ages. The use of a sample-barcoded 5' primer and a J-beta primer mix characterized a second PCR of roughly 7 to 12 cycles. From the 5' RACE reads, TCRdb called clonotypes with MiXCR, one entry per CDR3 protein. Of some 1.8 million distinct CDR3 sequences in the sample, about two fifths were seen once. Material: blood. These receptors came from a human donor in good health.

As concerns this clonotype: A read error may account for a junction end that differs from germline. The chain recombines TRBV7-2 with TRBJ2-1; 9 positions agree with TRBD2. In germline, CDR1 is SGHTA, CDR2 FQGNSA. CDR3 length: 16 residues. Written as DNA, the CDR3 is TGTGCCTGCAGCTGGCGACGCGGGGGGGTCTACAATGAGCAGTTCTTC. Translation gives CACSWRRGGVYNEQFF.

The chain recombines TRBV7-2 with TRBJ2-7; 8 bases fit TRBD1. The CDR3 contains 16 residues. V trimming: 0 bases; J trimming: 2 bases; junction bases outside the gene matches: 6. CDR1 is SGHTA, CDR2 FQGNSA, per germline. CDR3 bases: TGTGCCAGCAGCTTAGCCAGGGACAGGTCGGCCTACGAGCAGTACTTC. Its protein product is CASSLARDRSAYEQYF.

The chain employs TRBV11-2 and TRBJ1-1, with D possibly being TRBD1 (5 bases). V lost 5 bases to trimming and J lost 3 bases, with 22 bases between them. Germline assignment: CDR1 SGHAT and CDR2 FQNNGV. The CDR3 has 17 residues. CDR3 coding DNA: TGTGCCAGCAGCCAAGCTCTTTTACGGGGACGGGACACTGAAGCTTTCTTT. Translation gives CASSQALLRGRDTEAFF. Based on the CDR3 plus reference TRBV11-2 and TRBJ1-1, the full variable domain is EAGVAQSPRYKIIEKRQSVAFWCNPISGHATLYWYQQILGQGPKLLIQFQNNGVVDDSQLPKDRFSAERLKGVDSTLKIQPAKLEDSAVYLCASSQALLRGRDTEAFFGQGTRLTVV.

The chain combines TRBV7-2 with TRBJ2-5; D not resolved. The J call may be faulty, since TRBJ2-7 better matches the DNA end. The CDR3 runs 14 residues. Germline V lookup: CDR1 SGHTA, CDR2 FQGNSA. The CDR3 coding sequence is TGTGCCAGCAGCTTAGCGCCCACAGTTTCCGAGCAGTACTTC. It translates to CASSLAPTVSEQYF.

This chain uses TRBV24-1 with TRBJ1-2; D not certain. Germline assignment: CDR1 KGHDR and CDR2 SFDVKD. Trimming left V 7 bases short and J 6 bases short, with 11 bases between. The length of the CDR3 is 12 residues. CDR3 DNA: TGTGCCACCAGCCTGGGTGCCGATGGCTACACCTTC. Translating it yields CATSLGADGYTF.

Turning to this clonotype: One end of the junction fails to match germline, which may point to a read error. The gene calls are TRBV29-1 and TRBJ1-4, with D hard to call. CDR1 is SQVTM and CDR2 is ANQGSEA in the germline V gene. The CDR3 sequence is 15 residues long. CDR3 protein: CSVEVWDATNVKLFF. In nucleotides, the CDR3 is TGCAGCGTTGAAGTGTGGGATGCAACTAATGTAAAACTGTTTTTT. Full variable domain (missing parts from reference TRBV29-1 and TRBJ1-4): SAVISQKPSRDICQRGTSLTIQCQVDSQVTMMFWYRQQPGQSLTLIATANQGSEATYESGFVIDKFPISRPNLTFSTLTVSNMSPEDSSIYLCSVEVWDATNVKLFFGSGTQLSVL.

The chain combines TRBV4-2 with TRBJ2-1; D perhaps matches TRBD2 (7 bases). Trimming took 0 bases from V and 8 from J, leaving 17 bases between them. The CDR3 sequence is 16 residues long. The germline CDR1 and CDR2 sequences are LGHNA and YNFKEQ. As DNA, the CDR3 is TGTGCCAGCAGCCAAGAGGGGGGGGCTGTGGAAGATGAGCAGTTCTTC. Its protein is CASSQEGGAVEDEQFF.

The chain combines TRBV6-6 with TRBJ2-1, with D uncertain. CDR1 and CDR2 from the germline V gene are MNHNY and SVGAGI (reference sequence). Between the trimmed V and J ends, which lost 2 bases and 0 bases, there was a span of 11 bases. The CDR3 loop spans 16 amino acids. The CDR3 spells CASSYEVLGSYNEQFF. CDR3 sequence (DNA): TGTGCCAGCAGTTACGAAGTTCTAGGCTCCTACAATGAGCAGTTCTTC.

The V gene is TRBV6-2 or TRBV6-3, the J gene TRBJ2-4, with D possibly being TRBD2 (5 bases). CDR3 size: 17 residues. Germline lookup yields CDR1 MNHEY and CDR2 SVGEGT. V was pared by 0 bases and J by 13 bases, with 25 bases between. CDR3 loop: CASSYSRRRPTYNEQYF. The CDR3 coding sequence is TGTGCCAGCAGTTACTCGAGGAGGAGACCTACGTACAATGAGCAGTACTTC.